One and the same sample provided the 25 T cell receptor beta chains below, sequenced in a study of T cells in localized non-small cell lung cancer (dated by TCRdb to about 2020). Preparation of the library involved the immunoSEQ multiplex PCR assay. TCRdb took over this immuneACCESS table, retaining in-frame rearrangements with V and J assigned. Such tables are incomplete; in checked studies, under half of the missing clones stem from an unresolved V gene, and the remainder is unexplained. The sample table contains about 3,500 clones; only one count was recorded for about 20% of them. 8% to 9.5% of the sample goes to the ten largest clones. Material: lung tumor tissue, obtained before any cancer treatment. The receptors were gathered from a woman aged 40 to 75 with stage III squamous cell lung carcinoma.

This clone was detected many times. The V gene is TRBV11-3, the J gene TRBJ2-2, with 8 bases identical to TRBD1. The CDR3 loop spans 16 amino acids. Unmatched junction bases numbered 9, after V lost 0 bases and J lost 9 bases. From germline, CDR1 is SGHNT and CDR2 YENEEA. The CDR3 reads CASSLDRTGTPWELFF. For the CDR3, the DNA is TGTGCCAGCAGCTTAGATAGGACAGGGACACCCTGGGAGCTGTTTTTT.

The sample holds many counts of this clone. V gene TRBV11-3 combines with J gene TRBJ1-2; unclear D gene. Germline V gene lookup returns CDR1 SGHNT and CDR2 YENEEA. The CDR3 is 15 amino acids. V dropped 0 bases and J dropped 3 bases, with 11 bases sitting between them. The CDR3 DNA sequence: TGTGCCAGCAGCTTAGAAGGGCAAAGGGACTATGGCTACACCTTC. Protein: CASSLEGQRDYGYTF.

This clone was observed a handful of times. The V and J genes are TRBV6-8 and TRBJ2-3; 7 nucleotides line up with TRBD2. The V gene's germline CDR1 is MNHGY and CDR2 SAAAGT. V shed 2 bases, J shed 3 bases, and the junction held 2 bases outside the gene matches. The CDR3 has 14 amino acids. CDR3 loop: CASSYGGETDTQYF. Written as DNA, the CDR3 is TGTGCCAGCAGTTACGGGGGGGAAACAGATACGCAGTATTTT.

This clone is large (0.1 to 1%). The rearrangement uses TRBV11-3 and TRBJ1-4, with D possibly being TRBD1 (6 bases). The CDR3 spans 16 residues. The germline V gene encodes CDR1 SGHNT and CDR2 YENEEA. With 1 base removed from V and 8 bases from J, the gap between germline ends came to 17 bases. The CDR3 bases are TGTGCCAGCAGCTTAGTAGCGGCACAGGGCGGGGAAAAACTGTTTTTT. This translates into CASSLVAAQGGEKLFF.

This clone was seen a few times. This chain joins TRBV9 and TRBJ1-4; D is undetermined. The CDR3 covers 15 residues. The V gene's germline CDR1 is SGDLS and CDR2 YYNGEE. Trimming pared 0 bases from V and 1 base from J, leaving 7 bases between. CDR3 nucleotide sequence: TGTGCCAGCAGCGTAGTGGAGGGAACTAATGAAAAACTGTTTTTT. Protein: CASSVVEGTNEKLFF.

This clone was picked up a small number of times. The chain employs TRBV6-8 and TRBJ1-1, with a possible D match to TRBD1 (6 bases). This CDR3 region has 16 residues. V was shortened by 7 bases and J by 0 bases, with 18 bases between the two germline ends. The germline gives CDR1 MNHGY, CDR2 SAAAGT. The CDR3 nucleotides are TGTGCCAGCAACTACGGAATAGGGGGAATGAACACTGAAGCTTTCTTT. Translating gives CASNYGIGGMNTEAFF.

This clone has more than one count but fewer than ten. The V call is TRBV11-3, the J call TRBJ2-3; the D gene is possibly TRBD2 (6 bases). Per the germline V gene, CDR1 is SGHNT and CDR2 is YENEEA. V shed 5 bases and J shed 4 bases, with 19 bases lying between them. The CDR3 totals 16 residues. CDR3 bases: TGTGCCAGCAGCCATAGGTTAGCGGCACTTTCAGATACGCAGTATTTT. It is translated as CASSHRLAALSDTQYF.

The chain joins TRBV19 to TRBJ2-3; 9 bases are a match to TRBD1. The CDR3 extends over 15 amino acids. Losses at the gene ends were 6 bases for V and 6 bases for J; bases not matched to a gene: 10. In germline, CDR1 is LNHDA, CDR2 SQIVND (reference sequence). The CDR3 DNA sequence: TGTGCCAGTAGGTCACAGGGGGCCGGCGGGGATACGCAGTATTTT. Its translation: CASRSQGAGGDTQYF.

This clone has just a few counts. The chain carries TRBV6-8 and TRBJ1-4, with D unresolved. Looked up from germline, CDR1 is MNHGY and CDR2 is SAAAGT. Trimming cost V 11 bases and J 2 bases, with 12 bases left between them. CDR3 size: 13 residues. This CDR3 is CAGARATNEKLFF. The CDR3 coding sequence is TGTGCCGGAGCCCGGGCGACTAATGAAAAACTGTTTTTT.

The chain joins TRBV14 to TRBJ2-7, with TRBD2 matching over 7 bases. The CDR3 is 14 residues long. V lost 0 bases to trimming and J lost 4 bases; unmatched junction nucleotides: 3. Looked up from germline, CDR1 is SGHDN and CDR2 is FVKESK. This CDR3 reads CASSQDAGVYEQYF. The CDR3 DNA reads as TGTGCCAGCAGCCAAGATGCGGGGGTGTACGAGCAGTACTTC.

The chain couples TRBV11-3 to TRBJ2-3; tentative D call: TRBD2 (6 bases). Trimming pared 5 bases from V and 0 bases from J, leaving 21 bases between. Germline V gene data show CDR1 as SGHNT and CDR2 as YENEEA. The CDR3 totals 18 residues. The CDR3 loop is CASSLTVSAGLSTDTQYF. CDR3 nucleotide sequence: TGTGCCAGCAGCCTAACGGTCTCAGCGGGTCTAAGCACAGATACGCAGTATTTT.

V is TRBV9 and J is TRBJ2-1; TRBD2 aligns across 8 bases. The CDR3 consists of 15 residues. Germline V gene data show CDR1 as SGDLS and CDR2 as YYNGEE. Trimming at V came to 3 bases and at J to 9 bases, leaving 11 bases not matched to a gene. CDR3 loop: CASSEGGLAGVEQFF. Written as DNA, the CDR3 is TGTGCCAGCAGCGAAGGAGGTCTAGCGGGCGTTGAGCAGTTCTTC.

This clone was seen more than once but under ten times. Here the CDR3 reads CASSLGTGGKTEQFF. The CDR3 DNA reads as TGTGCCAGCAGCTTAGGGACAGGGGGAAAAACTGAGCAGTTCTTC. The rearrangement uses TRBV11-3 and TRBJ2-1; 10 nucleotides match TRBD1. The CDR3 extends over 15 amino acids. V lost 1 base and J lost 9; bases outside the gene matches: 6. The germline V gene has CDR1 SGHNT and CDR2 YENEEA.

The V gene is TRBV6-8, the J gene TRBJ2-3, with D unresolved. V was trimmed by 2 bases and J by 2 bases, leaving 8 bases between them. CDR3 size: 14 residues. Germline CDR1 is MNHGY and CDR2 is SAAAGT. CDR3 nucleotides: TGTGCCAGCAGTTACACGGCAGCCACAGATACGCAGTATTTT. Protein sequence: CASSYTAATDTQYF.

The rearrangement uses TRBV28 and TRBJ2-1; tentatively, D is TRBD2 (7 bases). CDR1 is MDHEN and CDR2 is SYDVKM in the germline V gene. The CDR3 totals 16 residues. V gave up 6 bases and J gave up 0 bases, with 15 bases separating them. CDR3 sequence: CASSSGGAGSYNEQFF. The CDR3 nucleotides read TGTGCCAGCAGCTCTGGGGGGGCCGGCTCCTACAATGAGCAGTTCTTC.

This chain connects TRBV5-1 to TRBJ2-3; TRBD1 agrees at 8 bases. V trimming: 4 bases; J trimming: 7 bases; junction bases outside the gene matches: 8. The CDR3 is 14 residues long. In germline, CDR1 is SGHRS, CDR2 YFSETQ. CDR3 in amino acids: CASSPGQGRNTQYF. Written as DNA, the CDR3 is TGCGCCAGCAGCCCCGGACAGGGAAGGAATACGCAGTATTTT.

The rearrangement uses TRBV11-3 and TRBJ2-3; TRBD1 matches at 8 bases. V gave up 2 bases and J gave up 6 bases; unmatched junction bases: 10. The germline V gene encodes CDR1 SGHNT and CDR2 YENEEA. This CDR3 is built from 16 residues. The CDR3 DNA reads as TGTGCCAGCAGCTTACGAGGACAGGGTTTCATGGATACGCAGTATTTT. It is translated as CASSLRGQGFMDTQYF. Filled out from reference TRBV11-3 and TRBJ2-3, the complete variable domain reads EAGVVQSPRYKIIEKKQPVAFWCNPISGHNTLYWYLQNLGQGPELLIRYENEEAVDDSQLPKDRFSAERLKGVDSTLKIQPAELGDSAVYLCASSLRGQGFMDTQYFGPGTRLTVL.

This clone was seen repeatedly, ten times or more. CDR3 region: CASSSGTSGTYEQYF. The CDR3 DNA reads TGTGCCAGCAGCTCTGGGACTAGCGGAACCTACGAGCAGTACTTC. This chain connects TRBV11-3 to TRBJ2-7, with TRBD2 matching 11 bases. From germline, CDR1 is SGHNT and CDR2 YENEEA. The CDR3 covers 15 residues. Unmatched junction bases numbered 4, after V lost 4 bases and J lost 2 bases.

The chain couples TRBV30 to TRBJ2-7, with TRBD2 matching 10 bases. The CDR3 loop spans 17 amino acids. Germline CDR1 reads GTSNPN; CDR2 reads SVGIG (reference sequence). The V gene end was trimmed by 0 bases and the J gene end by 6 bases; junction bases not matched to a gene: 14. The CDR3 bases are TGTGCCTGGAGTGTACGGACTAGCGGTCCAAAGGTAGGCGAGCAGTACTTC. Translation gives CAWSVRTSGPKVGEQYF.

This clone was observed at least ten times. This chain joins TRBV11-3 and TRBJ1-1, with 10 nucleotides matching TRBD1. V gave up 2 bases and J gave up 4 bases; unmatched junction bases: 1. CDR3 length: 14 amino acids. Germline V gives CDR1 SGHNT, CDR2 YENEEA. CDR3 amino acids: CASSLRTGGTEAFF. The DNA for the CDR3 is TGTGCCAGCAGCTTACGGACAGGGGGCACTGAAGCTTTCTTT.

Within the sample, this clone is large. CDR3 sequence reads: CASSQAGGERGYTF. The CDR3 DNA sequence: TGCGCCAGCAGCCAAGCCGGAGGGGAGCGTGGCTACACCTTC. The chain recombines TRBV4-1 with TRBJ1-2; D is perhaps TRBD1 (5 bases). Deletions cut 1 base from V and 7 bases from J, with 13 bases between. The germline V gene has CDR1 MGHRA and CDR2 YSYEKL. The CDR3 covers 14 residues.

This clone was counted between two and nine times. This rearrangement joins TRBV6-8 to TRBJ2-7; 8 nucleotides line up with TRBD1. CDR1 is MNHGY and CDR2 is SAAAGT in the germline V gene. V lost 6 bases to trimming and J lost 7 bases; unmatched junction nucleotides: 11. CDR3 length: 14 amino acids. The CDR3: CASSLGQELGEQYF. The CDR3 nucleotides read TGTGCCAGCAGCTTGGGACAGGAACTAGGTGAGCAGTACTTC.

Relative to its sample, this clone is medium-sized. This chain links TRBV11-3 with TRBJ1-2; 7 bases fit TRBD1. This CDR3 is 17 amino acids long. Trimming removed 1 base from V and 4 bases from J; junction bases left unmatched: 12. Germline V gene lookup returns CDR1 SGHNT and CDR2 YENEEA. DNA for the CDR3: TGTGCCAGCAGCTTAGGACCTCGACAGGGTGGCGGCTATGGCTACACCTTC. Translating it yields CASSLGPRQGGGYGYTF. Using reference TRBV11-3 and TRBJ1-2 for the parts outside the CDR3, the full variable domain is EAGVVQSPRYKIIEKKQPVAFWCNPISGHNTLYWYLQNLGQGPELLIRYENEEAVDDSQLPKDRFSAERLKGVDSTLKIQPAELGDSAVYLCASSLGPRQGGGYGYTFGSGTRLTVV.

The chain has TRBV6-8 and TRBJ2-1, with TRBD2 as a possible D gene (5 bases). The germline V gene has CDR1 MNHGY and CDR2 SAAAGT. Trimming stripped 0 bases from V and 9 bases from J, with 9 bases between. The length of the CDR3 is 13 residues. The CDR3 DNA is TGTGCCAGCAGTTACTCCCCTGGAGGTGAGCAGTTCTTC. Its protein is CASSYSPGGEQFF.

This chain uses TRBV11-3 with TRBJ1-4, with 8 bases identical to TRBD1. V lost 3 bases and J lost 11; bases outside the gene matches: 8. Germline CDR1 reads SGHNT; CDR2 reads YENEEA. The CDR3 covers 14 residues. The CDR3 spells CASSFTGGPGKLFF. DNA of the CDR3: TGTGCCAGCAGCTTTACAGGGGGTCCGGGGAAACTGTTTTTT.